The 6 T cell receptor beta chains listed next were all sequenced from one sample in a study of memory CD4+ T cells and cytomegalovirus serostatus. The sort gate was single viable CD3+CD4+CD8-CD45RO+ cells for memory CD4+ T cells. TCRdb's copy holds only in-frame clones and misses some; the assay was immunoSEQ multiplex PCR. The sample has fewer than 90,000 clones, around 78% seen once. Sequencing used memory CD4+ T cells from blood. Receptor source: an adult in good health and CMV-seropositive.

The chain is built from TRBV14 and TRBJ1-2; D call uncertain. The germline V and J ends were trimmed by 3 bases and 2 bases, with 7 bases remaining between them. The length of the CDR3 is 13 residues. The germline V gene has CDR1 SGHDN and CDR2 FVKESK. The DNA for the CDR3 is TGTGCCAGCAGCCAGGTCTACAACTATGGCTACACCTTC. Protein: CASSQVYNYGYTF.

CDR3: CASSPGAGGYGYTF. DNA for the CDR3: TGTGCCAGCAGCCCGGGGGCGGGGGGCTATGGCTACACCTTC. The chain has TRBV5-4 and TRBJ1-2, with a possible D match to TRBD1 (6 bases). Germline loops: CDR1 SGHNT, CDR2 YYREEE (reference sequence). This CDR3 has 14 residues. V lost 4 bases, J lost 4 bases, and 14 bases lay in between.

This sequence joins TRBV10-2 and TRBJ2-2; the match to TRBD2 covers 12 bases. This CDR3 contains 15 residues. The germline CDR1 and CDR2 sequences are WSHSY and SAAADI. V was pared by 8 bases and J by 5 bases, with 6 bases of the junction left unmatched. The CDR3 sequence is CASGGLAGWTGELFF. In nucleotides, the CDR3 is TGCGCCAGCGGAGGACTAGCGGGGTGGACCGGGGAGCTGTTTTTT.

This clone has more than one count but fewer than ten. The chain carries TRBV7-8 and TRBJ2-5; possibly TRBD1 or TRBD2 for D (5 bases each). Germline V CDR1 and CDR2: SGHVS, FQNEAQ. There are 15 residues in the CDR3. V was trimmed by 1 base and J by 5 bases, leaving 14 bases between them. The CDR3 sequence is CASSLVGPGTETQYF. The CDR3 nucleotides are TGTGCCAGCAGCTTAGTGGGACCAGGGACCGAGACCCAGTACTTC.

V is TRBV10-3 and J is TRBJ1-1; the D is unclear. The germline gives CDR1 ENHRY, CDR2 SYGVKD. V dropped 1 base and J dropped 3 bases, with 9 bases sitting between them. The CDR3 is made up of 14 amino acids. The CDR3 loop is CAISELASDTEAFF. The CDR3 DNA follows: TGTGCCATCAGTGAGTTGGCATCTGACACTGAAGCTTTCTTT.

J is TRBJ2-2 and V is TRBV2; 13 bases agree with TRBD2. CDR3 length: 14 amino acids. V was clipped by 6 bases and J by 6 bases; unmatched bases: 1. CDR1 SNHLY and CDR2 FYNNEI come from the germline V gene. The CDR3: CASRLAGGPGELFF. As DNA, the CDR3 is TGTGCCAGCAGACTAGCGGGGGGGCCCGGGGAGCTGTTTTTT.